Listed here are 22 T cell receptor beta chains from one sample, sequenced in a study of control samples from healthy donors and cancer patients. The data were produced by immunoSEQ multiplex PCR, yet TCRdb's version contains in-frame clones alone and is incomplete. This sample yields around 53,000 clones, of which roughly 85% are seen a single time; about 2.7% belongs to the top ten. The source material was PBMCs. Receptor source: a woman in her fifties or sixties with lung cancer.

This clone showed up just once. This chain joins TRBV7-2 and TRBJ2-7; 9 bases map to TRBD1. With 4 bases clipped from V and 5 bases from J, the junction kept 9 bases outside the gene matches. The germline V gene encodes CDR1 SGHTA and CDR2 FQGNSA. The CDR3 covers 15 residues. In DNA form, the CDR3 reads TGTGCCAGCAGCTCTGCCGACAGGGGGTATGACGAGCAGTACTTC. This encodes CASSSADRGYDEQYF.

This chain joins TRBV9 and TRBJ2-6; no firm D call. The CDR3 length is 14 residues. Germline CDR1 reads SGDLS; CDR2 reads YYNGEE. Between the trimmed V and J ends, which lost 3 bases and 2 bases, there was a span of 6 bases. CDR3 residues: CASSEVPGANVLTF. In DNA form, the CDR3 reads TGTGCCAGCAGCGAGGTCCCTGGGGCCAACGTCCTGACTTTC.

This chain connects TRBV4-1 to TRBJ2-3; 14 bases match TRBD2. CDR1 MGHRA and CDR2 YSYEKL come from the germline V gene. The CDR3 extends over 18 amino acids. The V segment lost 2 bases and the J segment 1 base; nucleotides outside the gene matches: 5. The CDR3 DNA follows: TGCGCCAGCAGCCAACCCCCGGGACTAGCGGGGGGCACAGATACGCAGTATTTT. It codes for CASSQPPGLAGGTDTQYF.

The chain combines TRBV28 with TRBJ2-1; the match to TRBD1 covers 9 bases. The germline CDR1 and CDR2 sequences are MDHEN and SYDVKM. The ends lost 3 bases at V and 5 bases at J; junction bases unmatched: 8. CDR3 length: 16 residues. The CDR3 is CASSLTGQGKNNEQFF. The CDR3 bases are TGTGCCAGCAGTTTGACGGGACAGGGAAAGAACAATGAGCAGTTCTTC.

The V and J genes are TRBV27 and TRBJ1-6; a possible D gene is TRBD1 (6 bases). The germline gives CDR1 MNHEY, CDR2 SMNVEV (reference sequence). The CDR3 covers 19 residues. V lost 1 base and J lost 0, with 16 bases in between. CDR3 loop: CASSLFRTAGSSYNSPLHF. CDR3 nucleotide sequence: TGTGCCAGCAGTTTATTCAGGACAGCTGGGAGCTCCTATAATTCACCCCTCCACTTT.

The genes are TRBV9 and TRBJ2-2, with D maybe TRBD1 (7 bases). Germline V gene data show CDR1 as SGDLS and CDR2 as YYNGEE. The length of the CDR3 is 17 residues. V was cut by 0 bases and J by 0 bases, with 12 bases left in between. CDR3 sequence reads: CASSVVGGGANTGELFF. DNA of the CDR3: TGTGCCAGCAGCGTAGTCGGAGGGGGCGCGAACACCGGGGAGCTGTTTTTT.

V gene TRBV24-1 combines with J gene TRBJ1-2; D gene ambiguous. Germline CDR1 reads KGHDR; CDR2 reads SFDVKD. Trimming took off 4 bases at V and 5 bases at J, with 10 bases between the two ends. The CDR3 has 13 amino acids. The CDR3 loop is CATSETGLYGYTF. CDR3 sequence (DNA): TGTGCCACCAGTGAGACTGGACTATATGGCTACACCTTC.

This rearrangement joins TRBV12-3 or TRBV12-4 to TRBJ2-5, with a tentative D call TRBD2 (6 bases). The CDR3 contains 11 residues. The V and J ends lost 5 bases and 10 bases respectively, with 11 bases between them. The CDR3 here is CASSLGLLQYF. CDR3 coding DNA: TGTGCCAGCAGTCTAGGACTACTCCAGTACTTC.

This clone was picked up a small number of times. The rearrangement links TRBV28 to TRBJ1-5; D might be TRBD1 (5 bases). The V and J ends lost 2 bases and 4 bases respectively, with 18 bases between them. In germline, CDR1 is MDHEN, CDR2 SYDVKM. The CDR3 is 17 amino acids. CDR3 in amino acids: CASSLSQGGRGNQPQHF. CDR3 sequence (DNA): TGTGCCAGCAGTTTAAGTCAGGGAGGGAGAGGTAATCAGCCCCAGCATTTT.

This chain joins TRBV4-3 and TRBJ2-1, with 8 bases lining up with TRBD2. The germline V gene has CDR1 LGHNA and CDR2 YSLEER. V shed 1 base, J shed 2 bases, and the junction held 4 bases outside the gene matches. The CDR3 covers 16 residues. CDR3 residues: CASSQARGGPYNEQFF. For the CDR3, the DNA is TGCGCCAGCAGCCAAGCTCGGGGGGGCCCCTACAATGAGCAGTTCTTC.

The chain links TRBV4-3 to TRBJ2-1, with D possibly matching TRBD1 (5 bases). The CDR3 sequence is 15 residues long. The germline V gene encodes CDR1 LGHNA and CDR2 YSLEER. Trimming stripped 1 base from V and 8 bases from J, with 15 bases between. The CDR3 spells CASSQAWKGLYEQFF. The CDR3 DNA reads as TGCGCCAGCAGCCAAGCGTGGAAGGGGCTGTATGAGCAGTTCTTC.

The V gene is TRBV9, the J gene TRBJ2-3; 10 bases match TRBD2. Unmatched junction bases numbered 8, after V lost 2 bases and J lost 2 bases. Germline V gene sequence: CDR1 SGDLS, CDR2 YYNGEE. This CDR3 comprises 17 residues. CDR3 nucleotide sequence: TGTGCCAGCAGCGTTGCCGGGACTAGCGACCCCACAGATACGCAGTATTTT. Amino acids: CASSVAGTSDPTDTQYF. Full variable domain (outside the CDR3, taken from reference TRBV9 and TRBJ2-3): DSGVTQTPKHLITATGQRVTLRCSPRSGDLSVYWYQQSLDQGLQFLIQYYNGEERAKGNILERFSAQQFPDLHSELNLSSLELGDSALYFCASSVAGTSDPTDTQYFGPGTRLTVL.

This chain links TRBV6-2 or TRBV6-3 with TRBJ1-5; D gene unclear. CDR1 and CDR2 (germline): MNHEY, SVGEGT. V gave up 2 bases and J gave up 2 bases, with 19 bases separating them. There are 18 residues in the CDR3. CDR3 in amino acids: CASSYPRGSSIGNQPQHF. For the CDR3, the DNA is TGTGCCAGCAGTTACCCCCGGGGTTCTTCGATAGGCAATCAGCCCCAGCATTTT.

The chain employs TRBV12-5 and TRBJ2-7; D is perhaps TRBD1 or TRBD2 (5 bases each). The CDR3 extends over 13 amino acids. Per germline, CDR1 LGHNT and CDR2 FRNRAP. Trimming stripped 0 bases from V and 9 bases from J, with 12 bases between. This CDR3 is CASGLVLGAVQYF. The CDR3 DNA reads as TGTGCTAGTGGTTTGGTACTCGGGGCGGTGCAGTACTTC.

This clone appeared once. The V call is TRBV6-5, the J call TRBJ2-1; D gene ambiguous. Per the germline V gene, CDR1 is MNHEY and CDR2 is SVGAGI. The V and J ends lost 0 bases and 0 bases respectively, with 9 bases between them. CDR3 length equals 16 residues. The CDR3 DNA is TGTGCCAGCAGTTACTCGATGGGCTACTCCTACAATGAGCAGTTCTTC. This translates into CASSYSMGYSYNEQFF.

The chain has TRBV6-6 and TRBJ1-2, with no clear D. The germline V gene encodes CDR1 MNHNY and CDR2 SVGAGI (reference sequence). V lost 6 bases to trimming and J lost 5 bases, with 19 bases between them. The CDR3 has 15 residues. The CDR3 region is CASSLEPSTSYGYTF. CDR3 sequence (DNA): TGTGCCAGCAGCCTGGAACCTTCCACTAGTTATGGCTACACCTTC.

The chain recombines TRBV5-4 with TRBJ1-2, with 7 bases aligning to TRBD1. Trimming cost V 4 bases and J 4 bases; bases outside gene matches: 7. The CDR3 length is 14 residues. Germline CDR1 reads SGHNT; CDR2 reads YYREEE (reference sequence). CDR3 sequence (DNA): TGTGCCAGCAGCACTGGGACAGAGACCTATGGCTACACCTTC. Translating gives CASSTGTETYGYTF.

CDR3 in amino acids: CASSLMSRNTEAFF. The CDR3 bases are TGTGCCAGCAGTTTAATGTCCAGGAACACTGAAGCTTTCTTT. The J gene is TRBJ1-1, the V gene TRBV27; the D is unclear. Germline-derived CDR1 and CDR2 are MNHEY and SMNVEV (reference sequence). Trimming pared 2 bases from V and 1 base from J, leaving 8 bases between. The CDR3 spans 14 residues.

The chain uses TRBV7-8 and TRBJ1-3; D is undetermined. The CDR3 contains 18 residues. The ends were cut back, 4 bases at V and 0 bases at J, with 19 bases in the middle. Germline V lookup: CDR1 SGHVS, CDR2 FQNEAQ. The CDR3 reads CASSYDRFIDNSGNTIYF. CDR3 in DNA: TGTGCCAGCAGCTATGACCGTTTTATCGATAACTCTGGAAACACCATATATTTT.

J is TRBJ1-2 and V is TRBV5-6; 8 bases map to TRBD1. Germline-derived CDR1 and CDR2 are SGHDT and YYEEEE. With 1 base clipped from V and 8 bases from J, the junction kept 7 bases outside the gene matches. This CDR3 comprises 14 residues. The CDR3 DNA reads TGTGCCAGCAGCTTGCCAGGGGGCGCGTTCGGCTACACCTTC. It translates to CASSLPGGAFGYTF. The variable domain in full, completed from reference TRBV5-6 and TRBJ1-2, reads DAGVTQSPTHLIKTRGQQVTLRCSPKSGHDTVSWYQQALGQGPQFIFQYYEEEERQRGNFPDRFSGHQFPNYSSELNVNALLLGDSALYLCASSLPGGAFGYTFGSGTRLTVV.

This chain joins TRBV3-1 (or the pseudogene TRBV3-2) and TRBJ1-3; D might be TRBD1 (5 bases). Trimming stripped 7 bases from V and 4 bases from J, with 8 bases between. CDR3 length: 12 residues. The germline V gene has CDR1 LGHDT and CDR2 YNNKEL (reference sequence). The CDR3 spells CASTRGGNTIYF. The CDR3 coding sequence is TGTGCCAGCACGAGGGGAGGAAACACCATATATTTT.

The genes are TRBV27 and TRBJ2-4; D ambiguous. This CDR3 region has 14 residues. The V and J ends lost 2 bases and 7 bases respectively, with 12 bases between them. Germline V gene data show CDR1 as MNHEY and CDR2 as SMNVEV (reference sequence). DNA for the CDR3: TGTGCCAGCAGTTTAAACTCCCTGGGGAACATTCAGTACTTC. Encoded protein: CASSLNSLGNIQYF.